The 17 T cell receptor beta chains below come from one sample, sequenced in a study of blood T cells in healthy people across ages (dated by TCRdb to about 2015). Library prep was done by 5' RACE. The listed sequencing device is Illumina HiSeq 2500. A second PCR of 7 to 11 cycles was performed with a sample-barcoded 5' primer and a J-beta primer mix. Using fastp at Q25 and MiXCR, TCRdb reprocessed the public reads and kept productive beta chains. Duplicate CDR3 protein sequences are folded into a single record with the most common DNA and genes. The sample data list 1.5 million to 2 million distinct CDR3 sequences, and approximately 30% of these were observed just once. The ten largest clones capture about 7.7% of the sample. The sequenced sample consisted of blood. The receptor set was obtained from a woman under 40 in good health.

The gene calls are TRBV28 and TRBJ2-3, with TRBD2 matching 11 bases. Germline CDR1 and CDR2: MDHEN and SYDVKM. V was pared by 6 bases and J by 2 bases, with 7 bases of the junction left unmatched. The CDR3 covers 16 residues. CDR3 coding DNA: TGTGCCAGCAGGGACGGGACTAGCGGATACACAGATACGCAGTATTTT. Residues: CASRDGTSGYTDTQYF.

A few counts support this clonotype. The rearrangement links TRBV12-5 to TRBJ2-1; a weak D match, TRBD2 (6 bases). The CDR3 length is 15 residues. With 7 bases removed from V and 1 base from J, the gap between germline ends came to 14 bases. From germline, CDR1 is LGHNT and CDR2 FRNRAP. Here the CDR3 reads CASAQAGLSYNEQFF. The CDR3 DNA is TGTGCTAGTGCCCAAGCGGGCCTATCCTACAATGAGCAGTTCTTC.

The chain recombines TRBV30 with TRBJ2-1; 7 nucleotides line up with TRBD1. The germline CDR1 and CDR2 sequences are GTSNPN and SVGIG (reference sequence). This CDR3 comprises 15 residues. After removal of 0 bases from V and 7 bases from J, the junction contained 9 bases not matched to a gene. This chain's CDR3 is CAWSVDRVSRNEQFF. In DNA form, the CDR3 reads TGTGCCTGGAGTGTAGACAGGGTCTCGCGGAATGAGCAGTTCTTC.

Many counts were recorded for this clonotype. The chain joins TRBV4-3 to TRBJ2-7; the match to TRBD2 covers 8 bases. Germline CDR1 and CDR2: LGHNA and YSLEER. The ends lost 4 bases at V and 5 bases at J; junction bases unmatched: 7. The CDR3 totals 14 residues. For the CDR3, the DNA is TGCGCCAGCAGCCTGCGCTTACTAGCGGACGAGCAGTACTTC. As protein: CASSLRLLADEQYF.

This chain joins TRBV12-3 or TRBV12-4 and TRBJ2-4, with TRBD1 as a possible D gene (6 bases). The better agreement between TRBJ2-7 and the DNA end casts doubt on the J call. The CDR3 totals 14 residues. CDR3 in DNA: TGTGCCAGCAGAAATACCGGGACAAATTACGAGCAGTACTTC. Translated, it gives CASRNTGTNYEQYF.

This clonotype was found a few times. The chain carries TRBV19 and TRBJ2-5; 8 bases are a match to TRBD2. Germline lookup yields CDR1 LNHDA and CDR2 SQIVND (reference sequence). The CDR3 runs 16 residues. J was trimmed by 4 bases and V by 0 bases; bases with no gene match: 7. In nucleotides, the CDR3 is TGTGCCAGTAGTATAGACATGGGACTAGAGGGAGAGACCCAGTACTTC. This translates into CASSIDMGLEGETQYF.

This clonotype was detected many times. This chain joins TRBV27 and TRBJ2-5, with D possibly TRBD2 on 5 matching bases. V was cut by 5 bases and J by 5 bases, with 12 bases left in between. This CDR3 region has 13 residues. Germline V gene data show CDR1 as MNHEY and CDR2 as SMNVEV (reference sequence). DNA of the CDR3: TGTGCCAGCAGTATAACTAGTGGCGAGACCCAGTACTTC. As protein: CASSITSGETQYF.

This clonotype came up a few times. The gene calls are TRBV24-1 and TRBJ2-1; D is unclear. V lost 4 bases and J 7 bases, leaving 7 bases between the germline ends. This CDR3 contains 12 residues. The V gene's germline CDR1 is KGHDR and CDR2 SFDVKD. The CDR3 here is CATSDPINEQFF. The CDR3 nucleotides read TGTGCCACCAGTGACCCCATTAATGAGCAGTTCTTC.

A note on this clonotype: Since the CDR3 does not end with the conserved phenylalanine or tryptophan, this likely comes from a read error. The CDR3 DNA follows: TGTGCCAGCAGCCCGAACGGAGCGGGTTACTATGGCTACACCTGC. It is translated as CASSPNGAGYYGYTC. The chain joins TRBV7-2 to TRBJ1-2; no clear D gene. Trimming removed 5 bases from V and 3 bases from J, with 16 bases in between. CDR1 and CDR2 (germline): SGHTA, FQGNSA. This CDR3 is 15 amino acids long.

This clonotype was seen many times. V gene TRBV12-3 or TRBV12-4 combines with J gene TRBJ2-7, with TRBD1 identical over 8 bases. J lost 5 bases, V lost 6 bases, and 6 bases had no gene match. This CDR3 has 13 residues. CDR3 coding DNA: TGTGCCAGCAGCCGGGACAGGAGTGACGAGCAGTACTTC. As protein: CASSRDRSDEQYF.

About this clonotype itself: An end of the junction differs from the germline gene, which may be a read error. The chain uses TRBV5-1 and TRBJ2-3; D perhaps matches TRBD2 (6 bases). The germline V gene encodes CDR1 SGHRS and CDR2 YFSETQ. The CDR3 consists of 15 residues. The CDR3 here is CASSWGAGSTDAQYF. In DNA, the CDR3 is TGCGCCAGCAGCTGGGGCGCGGGGAGCACAGATGCGCAGTATTTT.

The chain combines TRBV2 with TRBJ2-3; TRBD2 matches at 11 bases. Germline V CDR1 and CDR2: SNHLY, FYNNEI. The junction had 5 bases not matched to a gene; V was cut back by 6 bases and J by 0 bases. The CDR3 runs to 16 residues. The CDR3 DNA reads TGTGCCAGCAGGCCGACTAGCGGGACTAGCACAGATACGCAGTATTTT. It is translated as CASRPTSGTSTDTQYF. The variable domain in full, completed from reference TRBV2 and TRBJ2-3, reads EPEVTQTPSHQVTQMGQEVILRCVPISNHLYFYWYRQILGQKVEFLVSFYNNEISEKSEIFDDQFSVERPDGSNFTLKIRSTKLEDSAMYFCASRPTSGTSTDTQYFGPGTRLTVL.

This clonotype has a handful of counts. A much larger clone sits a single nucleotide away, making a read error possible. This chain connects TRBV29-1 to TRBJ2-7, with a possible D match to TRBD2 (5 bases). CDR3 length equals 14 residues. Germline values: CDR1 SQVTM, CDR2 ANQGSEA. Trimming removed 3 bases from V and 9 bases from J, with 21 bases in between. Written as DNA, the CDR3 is TGCAGCGTTGAGGTTTACGGGAAGGCCCACGGGCAGTACTTC. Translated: CSVEVYGKAHGQYF.

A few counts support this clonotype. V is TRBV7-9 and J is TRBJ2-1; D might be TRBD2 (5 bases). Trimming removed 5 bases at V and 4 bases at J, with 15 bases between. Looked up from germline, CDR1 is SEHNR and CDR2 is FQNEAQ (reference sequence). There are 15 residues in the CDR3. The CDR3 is CASSTGSGNYNEQFF. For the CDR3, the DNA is TGTGCCAGCAGCACCGGATCCGGGAATTACAATGAGCAGTTCTTC.

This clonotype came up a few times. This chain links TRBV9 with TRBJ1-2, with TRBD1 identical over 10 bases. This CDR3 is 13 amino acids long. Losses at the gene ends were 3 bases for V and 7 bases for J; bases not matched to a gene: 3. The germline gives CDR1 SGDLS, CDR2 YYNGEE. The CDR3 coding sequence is TGTGCCAGCAGCGGGACAGGGGGTACTGGCTACACCTTC. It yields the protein CASSGTGGTGYTF.

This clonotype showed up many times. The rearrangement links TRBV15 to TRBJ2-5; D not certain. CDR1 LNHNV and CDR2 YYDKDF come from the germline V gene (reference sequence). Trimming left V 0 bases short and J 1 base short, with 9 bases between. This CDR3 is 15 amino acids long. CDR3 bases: TGTGCCACCAGCAGAGACTCAAGGGTCCAAGAGACCCAGTACTTC. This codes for CATSRDSRVQETQYF.

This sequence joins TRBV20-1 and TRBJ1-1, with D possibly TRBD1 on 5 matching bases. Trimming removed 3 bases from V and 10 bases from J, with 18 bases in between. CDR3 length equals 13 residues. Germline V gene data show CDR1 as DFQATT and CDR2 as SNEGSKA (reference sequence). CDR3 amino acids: CSASWRPGHGAFF. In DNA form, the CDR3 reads TGCAGTGCTAGTTGGAGGCCCGGACATGGAGCTTTCTTT.